These 20 T cell receptor beta chains came from one sample sequenced in a study of neurological immune-mediated disorders. One entry per CDR3 protein results from TCRdb running MiXCR on the 5' RACE reads. The repertoire includes about 70,000 distinct CDR3 sequences, 4.8% of them detected once, and 2% to 2.5% sits in the top ten. Sequenced sample: PBMCs. The receptor source for this set is a woman in her 70s with multiple sclerosis.

This clonotype was observed many times. An end of the junction does not agree with germline; a read error may underlie this. The CDR3 DNA follows: TGTGCTAGCAGCCGGACTAGCGGGAGAATCGAAGAGACCCAGTACTTC. It specifies CASSRTSGRIEETQYF. The chain has TRBV7-7 and TRBJ2-5; the match to TRBD2 covers 13 bases. CDR3 length: 16 residues. In germline, CDR1 is SSHAT, CDR2 FNYEAQ (reference sequence).

This clonotype was counted ten times or more. This sequence joins TRBV20-1 and TRBJ2-5; D call uncertain. With 2 bases removed from V and 4 bases from J, the gap between germline ends came to 8 bases. Germline V gives CDR1 DFQATT, CDR2 SNEGSKA (reference sequence). The CDR3 extends over 12 amino acids. In nucleotides, the CDR3 is TGCAGTGCTAGAACCATGGGAGAGACCCAGTACTTC. Translating gives CSARTMGETQYF.

This clonotype was seen ten or more times. V and J are TRBV7-8 and TRBJ2-7; the D gene is possibly TRBD2 (5 bases). CDR1 SGHVS and CDR2 FQNEAQ come from the germline V gene. Trimming took off 5 bases at V and 4 bases at J, with 12 bases between the two ends. The CDR3 extends over 13 amino acids. The chain's CDR3 is CASSGGLRYEQYF. The DNA for the CDR3 is TGTGCCAGCAGCGGCGGACTGAGATACGAGCAGTACTTC.

Ten or more counts support this clonotype. The V gene is TRBV7-9, the J gene TRBJ2-5, with D unresolved. Trimming left V 1 base short and J 7 bases short, with 13 bases between. Germline CDR1 and CDR2: SEHNR and FQNEAQ (reference sequence). The CDR3 is 14 amino acids. CDR3 region: CASSLDVDLGTQYF. CDR3 DNA sequence: TGTGCCAGCAGCTTAGATGTGGATTTGGGGACCCAGTACTTC.

There are many counts of this clonotype. The chain carries TRBV9 and TRBJ2-3; 7 bases agree with TRBD2. The V gene end was trimmed by 2 bases and the J gene end by 4 bases; junction bases not matched to a gene: 4. The CDR3 loop spans 14 amino acids. From germline, CDR1 is SGDLS and CDR2 YYNGEE. CDR3 sequence (DNA): TGTGCCAGCAGCGTGGACGGGAGGCCAGATACGCAGTATTTT. Translation gives CASSVDGRPDTQYF.

Points on this clonotype: A much larger clone differs by one base, so this may be a read error. The chain combines TRBV18 with TRBJ2-7, with TRBD1 matching 8 bases. This CDR3 has 13 amino acids. Trimming at V came to 6 bases and at J to 7 bases, leaving 8 bases not matched to a gene. Germline V CDR1 and CDR2: KGHSH, LQKENI. The CDR3 protein is CASSQTGAEEQYF. The DNA of the CDR3 is TGTGCCAGCTCGCAGACAGGGGCGGAAGAGCAGTACTTC.

This clonotype has ten or more counts. The V gene is TRBV7-6, the J gene TRBJ2-5; the D is unclear. This CDR3 is 12 amino acids long. Germline V gene data show CDR1 as SGHVS and CDR2 as FNYEAQ. V lost 2 bases and J lost 4, with 5 bases in between. CDR3 sequence (DNA): TGTGCCAGCAGCTTAAATGCAGAGACCCAGTACTTC. It translates to CASSLNAETQYF.

The chain uses TRBV20-1 and TRBJ1-2, with D uncertain. V lost 1 base and J 4 bases, leaving 10 bases between the germline ends. Germline values: CDR1 DFQATT, CDR2 SNEGSKA (reference sequence). The CDR3 is 13 residues long. CDR3 sequence: CSARVAGPYGYTF. As DNA, the CDR3 is TGCAGTGCTAGAGTCGCGGGTCCCTATGGCTACACCTTC.

The rearrangement links TRBV10-1 to TRBJ2-1; TRBD2 matches 12 bases. This CDR3 has 15 residues. Germline V gives CDR1 WNHNN, CDR2 SYGVQD (reference sequence). The V segment lost 4 bases and the J segment 6 bases; nucleotides outside the gene matches: 4. The CDR3 protein is CASSVGLAGINEQFF. CDR3 in DNA: TGCGCCAGCAGTGTGGGACTAGCGGGTATCAATGAGCAGTTCTTC.

This clonotype has a count of ten or more. The V call is TRBV5-1, the J call TRBJ2-7; D remains unclear. From germline, CDR1 is SGHRS and CDR2 YFSETQ. Trimming left V 0 bases short and J 3 bases short, with 7 bases between. This CDR3 is 13 amino acids long. CDR3 in amino acids: CASSLDLIYEQYF. DNA of the CDR3: TGCGCCAGCAGCTTGGACCTTATCTACGAGCAGTACTTC.

This clonotype was detected a few times. This sequence may be a read error, since a much larger clone differs from it by one base. The rearrangement joins TRBV5-1 to TRBJ1-6; tentative D call: TRBD1 (6 bases). The germline V gene has CDR1 SGHRS and CDR2 YFSETQ. The CDR3 has 13 amino acids. CDR3 sequence: CASSLDRDSPLNF. In nucleotides, the CDR3 is TGCGCCAGCAGCTTGGACAGGGATTCACCCCTCAACTTT.

This clonotype was seen ten or more times. This sequence joins TRBV18 and TRBJ2-7; 8 bases line up with TRBD2. V shed 6 bases and J 2 bases; nucleotides not matched to a gene: 9. The germline V gene has CDR1 KGHSH and CDR2 LQKENI. The CDR3 totals 15 residues. In nucleotides, the CDR3 is TGTGCCAGCTCGCCGGGACTAGAAATGGCCTACGAGCAGTACTTC. This codes for CASSPGLEMAYEQYF.

This clonotype was seen many times. This sequence joins TRBV6-5 and TRBJ2-7; TRBD2 matches at 11 bases. Germline lookup yields CDR1 MNHEY and CDR2 SVGAGI. The junction had 8 bases not matched to a gene; V was cut back by 5 bases and J by 5 bases. The CDR3 is 15 amino acids. The CDR3 DNA reads TGTGCCAGCAGTCATACTAGCGGGAGAGTCGACGAGCAGTACTTC. This encodes CASSHTSGRVDEQYF.

The chain joins TRBV12-3 or TRBV12-4 to TRBJ2-7, with D possibly being TRBD2 (6 bases). The V gene lost 6 bases and the J gene lost 3 bases, with 15 bases spanning the gap. The CDR3 spans 14 residues. CDR3: CASRRGAGYYEQYF. The CDR3 DNA is TGTGCCAGCAGGCGGGGAGCGGGCTACTACGAGCAGTACTTC.

This clonotype was seen a few times. V usage is TRBV6-1 and J usage is TRBJ1-2; D ambiguous. The CDR3 is 14 residues long. Trimming shortened V by 0 bases and J by 4 bases, and 9 bases separated the two germline ends. The germline CDR1 and CDR2 sequences are MNHNS and SASEGT. CDR3 DNA: TGTGCCAGCAGTGAAGCGTGGCGGGTCTATGGCTACACCTTC. Translated: CASSEAWRVYGYTF.

There are many counts of this clonotype. V usage is TRBV25-1 and J usage is TRBJ2-5; 8 bases align to TRBD2. The CDR3 spans 13 residues. With V trimmed by 4 bases and J by 6 bases, 4 bases remained unmatched. CDR1 is MGHDK and CDR2 is SYGVNS in the germline V gene. The DNA of the CDR3 is TGTGCCAGCAGTGGGACTAGCTCCCAGACCCAGTACTTC. It yields the protein CASSGTSSQTQYF.

The table lists this clonotype with many counts. The rearrangement joins TRBV29-1 to TRBJ2-2; tentative D call: TRBD1 (5 bases). Trimming took 8 bases from V and 4 from J, leaving 14 bases between them. Germline CDR1 is SQVTM and CDR2 is ANQGSEA. The CDR3 loop spans 13 amino acids. CDR3 coding DNA: TGCAGCTCTGTTAAGACAGTCACCGGGGAGCTGTTTTTT. Encoded protein: CSSVKTVTGELFF.

This clonotype was counted ten times or more. The rearrangement uses TRBV10-3 and TRBJ2-3; D gene uncertain. The V end was cut by 10 bases, the J end by 3 bases, with 8 bases between. There are 11 residues in the CDR3. CDR1 and CDR2 (germline): ENHRY, SYGVKD. Written as DNA, the CDR3 is TGTGCCACCTCCGGAACAGATACGCAGTATTTT. Its protein product is CATSGTDTQYF.

This clonotype was recorded at least ten times. The gene calls are TRBV5-1 and TRBJ1-1; 7 nucleotides line up with TRBD1. The CDR3 loop spans 14 amino acids. Germline CDR1 reads SGHRS; CDR2 reads YFSETQ. With 4 bases clipped from V and 2 bases from J, the junction kept 5 bases outside the gene matches. CDR3 DNA sequence: TGCGCCAGCAGCCCCGGGACAGTAAACACTGAAGCTTTCTTT. This translates into CASSPGTVNTEAFF. Full variable domain (rest looked up from reference TRBV5-1 and TRBJ1-1): KAGVTQTPRYLIKTRGQQVTLSCSPISGHRSVSWYQQTPGQGLQFLFEYFSETQRNKGNFPGRFSGRQFSNSRSEMNVSTLELGDSALYLCASSPGTVNTEAFFGQGTRLTVV.

Many counts were recorded for this clonotype. This chain connects TRBV5-1 to TRBJ2-7, with D maybe TRBD1 (5 bases). V was shortened by 0 bases and J by 4 bases, with 5 bases between the two germline ends. Germline V CDR1 and CDR2: SGHRS, YFSETQ. CDR3 length: 12 amino acids. The CDR3 nucleotides read TGCGCCAGCAGCTTGGGACAGTACGAGCAGTACTTC. Protein product: CASSLGQYEQYF.